This paragraph reports one TCR beta chain. The data belong to a study of blood T cell repertoires in COVID-19. Looking at the study overall: In each case, the material was cDNA or gDNA derived from T cells, B-cell-depleted T cells, or PBMCs.

The method was immunoSEQ multiplex PCR; TCRdb's version includes in-frame clones alone and lacks a portion of them. The top ten hold 4% to 5.5% of the sample, which has about 91,000 clones, 87% seen once. J lost 1 base, V lost 9 bases, and 6 bases had no gene match. This CDR3 is built from 13 residues. The germline V gene encodes CDR1 MNHNY and CDR2 SVGAGI (reference sequence). The rearrangement links TRBV6-6 to TRBJ2-7; 7 bases are a match to TRBD1. Sequencing was carried out using peripheral blood. The receptor was isolated from a man in his 70s with acute or convalescent COVID-19. CDR3 nucleotide sequence: TGTGCCAGTACCCGGGACAGTTCCTACGAGCAGTACTTC. Residues: CASTRDSSYEQYF.